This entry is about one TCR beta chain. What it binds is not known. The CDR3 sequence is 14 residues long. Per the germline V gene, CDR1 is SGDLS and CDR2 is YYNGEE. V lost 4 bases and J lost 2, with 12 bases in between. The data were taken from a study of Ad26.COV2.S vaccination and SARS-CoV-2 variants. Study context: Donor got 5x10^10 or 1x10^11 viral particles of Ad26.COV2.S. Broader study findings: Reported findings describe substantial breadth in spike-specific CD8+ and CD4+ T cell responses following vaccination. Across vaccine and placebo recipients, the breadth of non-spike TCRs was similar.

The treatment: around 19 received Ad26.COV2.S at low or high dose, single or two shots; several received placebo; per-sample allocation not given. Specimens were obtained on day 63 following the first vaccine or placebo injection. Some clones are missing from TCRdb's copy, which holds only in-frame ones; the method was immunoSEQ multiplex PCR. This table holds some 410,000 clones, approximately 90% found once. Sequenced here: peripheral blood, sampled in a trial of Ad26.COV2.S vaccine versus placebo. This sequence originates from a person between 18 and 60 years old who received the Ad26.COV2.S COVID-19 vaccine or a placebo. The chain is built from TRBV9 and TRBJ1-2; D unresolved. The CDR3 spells CASSPGSGNYGYTF. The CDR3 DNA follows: TGTGCCAGCAGCCCGGGGAGTGGGAACTATGGCTACACCTTC.